This T cell receptor beta chain derives from a study of Ad26.COV2.S vaccination and SARS-CoV-2 variants. As for the study in general: The vaccine Ad26.COV2.S was put into the muscle once, or twice with 56 days between.

The CDR3 length is 15 residues. Germline CDR1 MDHEN, CDR2 SYDVKM. The V segment lost 7 bases and the J segment 5 bases; nucleotides outside the gene matches: 7. Measured with immunoSEQ multiplex PCR; TCRdb has only the in-frame clones, and not every one. The sample includes about 460,000 clones, roughly nine tenths of them seen just once. Points from the study as a whole: Following vaccination, spike-specific CD8+ and CD4+ T cell responses reportedly exhibited substantial breadth.

With respect to this clone: Its target is unknown.

The treatment: roughly 18 received Ad26.COV2.S at low or high dose, single or two shots; about 5 received placebo; per-sample allocation not given. Samples were taken on day 63 after the first vaccine or placebo injection. The sample came from a Boston adult aged 18-55 years. Participants' vaccine, an Ad26 vector, delivered Wuhan-strain SARS-CoV-2 spike. The TCR sequence derives from a person between 18 and 65 years old who received the Ad26.COV2.S COVID-19 vaccine or a placebo. The chain carries TRBV28 and TRBJ1-6, with 8 bases fitting TRBD1. Source: peripheral blood, taken in a trial of Ad26.COV2.S vaccine versus placebo. The CDR3 DNA is TGTGCCAGCAATCTCCGGGACAGGAATAATTCACCCCTCCACTTT. Its translation is CASNLRDRNNSPLHF.